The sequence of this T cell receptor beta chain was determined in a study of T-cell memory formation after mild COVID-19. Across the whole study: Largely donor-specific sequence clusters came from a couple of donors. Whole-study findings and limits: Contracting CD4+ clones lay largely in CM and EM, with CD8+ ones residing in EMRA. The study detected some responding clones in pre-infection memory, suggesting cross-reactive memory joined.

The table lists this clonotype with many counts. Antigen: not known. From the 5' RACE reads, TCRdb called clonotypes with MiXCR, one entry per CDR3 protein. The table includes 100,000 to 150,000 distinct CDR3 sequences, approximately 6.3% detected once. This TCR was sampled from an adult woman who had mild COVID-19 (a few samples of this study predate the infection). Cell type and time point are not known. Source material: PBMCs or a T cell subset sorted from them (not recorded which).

The CDR3 protein is CAWGGQSKETQYF. The CDR3 DNA is TGTGCCTGGGGCGGGCAGTCAAAAGAGACCCAGTACTTC. This chain uses TRBV30 with TRBJ2-5; maybe TRBD2 (5 bases). V was trimmed by 5 bases and J by 3 bases, leaving 13 bases between them. Germline V gene lookup returns CDR1 GTSNPN and CDR2 SVGIG (reference sequence). CDR3 length: 13 residues.